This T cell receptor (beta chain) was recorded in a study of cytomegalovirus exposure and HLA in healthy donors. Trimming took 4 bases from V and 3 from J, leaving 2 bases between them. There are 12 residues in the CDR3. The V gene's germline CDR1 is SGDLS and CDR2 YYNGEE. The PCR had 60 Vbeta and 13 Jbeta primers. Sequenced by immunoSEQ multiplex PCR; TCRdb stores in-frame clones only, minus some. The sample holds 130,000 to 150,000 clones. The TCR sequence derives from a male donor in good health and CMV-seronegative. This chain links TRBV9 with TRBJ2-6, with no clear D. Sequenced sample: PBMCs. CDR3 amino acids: CASSYGANVLTF. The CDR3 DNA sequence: TGTGCCAGCAGCTATGGGGCCAACGTCCTGACTTTC.